What follows describes a single T cell receptor (beta chain). It has no known antigen specificity. No much larger clonotype is one base removed from it; base qualities were not supplied. The data are from a study of blood T cell repertoires in COVID-19 (dated by TCRdb to 2018 to 2020). With respect to the entire study: Collaborator samples came from the United States, Italy and Spain and covered acute and convalescent phases of COVID-19. The repertoires were released in a freely available public database intended as a resource for research on the immune response to SARS-CoV-2. The sample metadata nearly always contained a de-identified subject ID, COVID-19 status, age in years and sex. Samples came from the ongoing ImmuneRACE study (first 160 participants) plus 1,254 subjects from 6 global collaborators. The prospective study material was composed of cDNA or gDNA derived from T cells, B-cell-depleted T cells, or PBMCs. Where available, HLA class I and class II types were obtained from metadata supplied by the sample provider rather than from assay-based typing. The dataset comprised deeply sampled blood TCRbeta repertoires from subjects exposed to, actively infected with, or recovered from COVID-19.

Enrolling through a virtual design, the prospective study's participants ranged in age from roughly 18 to 95 years and lived across 20 to 30 United States geographic areas. In the prospective study, participants were assigned to cohorts based on the clinical history participants reported in a screening survey and a study questionnaire. A participant counted as exposed if, within 2 weeks of entering the study, that participant had been in contact with someone who had a PCR-confirmed or clinician-diagnosed COVID-19 case. Mobile phlebotomists in the prospective study collected whole blood, serum and a nasopharyngeal or oropharyngeal swab from every participant. Prospective study participants could optionally give additional blood draws and questionnaires over an approximately 2-month period. Prospective study blood samples were shipped either frozen or at room temperature before DNA extraction. The germline ends are 6 bases apart after V is trimmed by 2 bases and J by 0 bases. CDR1 and CDR2 are read off the germline V gene (reference sequence) as SGHKS and YYEKEE. The CDR3 runs 14 amino acids, cysteine and phenylalanine included. This entry keeps only the CDR3 DNA: 42 bases, framed from base 1.

On the study overall, not on this receptor specifically: Clinical and demographic metadata were provided uncurated, with the amount varying by source and participant.

TCRbeta CDR3 regions were amplified from genomic DNA by means of the immunoSEQ Assay, a bias-controlled multiplex PCR. As for the original processing: Nucleated cell counts per sample were estimated from amplification of reference gene primers within the assay. To quantify the absolute abundance of each unique TCRbeta CDR3 rearrangement, sequence reads were collapsed and filtered. For each sample, productive Simpson clonality was calculated as the square root of Simpson's diversity index across productive rearrangements. Not all clones reach the TCRdb copy of this immuneACCESS table, which keeps in-frame sequences only. Checked studies attribute under half of the gap to unresolved V genes and leave the rest unexplained. Clonal size and the V and J genes are those of that table, whereas D and trimming came from the DNA. Counted in this sample were roughly 270,000 clones; roughly 80% of them appeared once. 5% of the sample rests with the top ten.

This receptor was taken from a man between 35 and 55 years old who had been exposed to COVID-19. The chain links TRBV5-5 with TRBJ2-1, with the D gene call left open. The sequenced sample consisted of PBMCs or T cells enriched from blood (not recorded which). This receptor carries the CDR3 CASSFSSSYNEQFF. The base sequence is TGTGCCAGCAGCTTTTCTAGCTCCTACAATGAGCAGTTCTTC.